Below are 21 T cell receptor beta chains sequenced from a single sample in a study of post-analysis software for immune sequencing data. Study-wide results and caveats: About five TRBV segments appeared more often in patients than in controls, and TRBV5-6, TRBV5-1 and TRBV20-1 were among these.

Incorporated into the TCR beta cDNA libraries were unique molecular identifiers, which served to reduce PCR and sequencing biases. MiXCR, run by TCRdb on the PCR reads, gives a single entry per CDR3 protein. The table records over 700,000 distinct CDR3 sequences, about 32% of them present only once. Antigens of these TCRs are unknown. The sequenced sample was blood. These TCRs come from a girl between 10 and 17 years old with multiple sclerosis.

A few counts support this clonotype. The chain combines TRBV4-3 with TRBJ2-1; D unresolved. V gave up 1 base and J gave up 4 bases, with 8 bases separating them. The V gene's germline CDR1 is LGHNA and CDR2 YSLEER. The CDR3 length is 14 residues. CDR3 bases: TGCGCCAGCAGCCAAGGGTTTTCTTACAATGAGCAGTTCTTC. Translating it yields CASSQGFSYNEQFF.

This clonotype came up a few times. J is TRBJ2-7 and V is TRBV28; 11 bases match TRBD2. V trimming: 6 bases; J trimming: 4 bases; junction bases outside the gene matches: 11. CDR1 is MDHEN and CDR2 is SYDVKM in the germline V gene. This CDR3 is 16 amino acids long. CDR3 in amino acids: CASSRAGTSGLYEQYF. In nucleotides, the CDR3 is TGTGCCAGCAGCCGGGCCGGGACTAGCGGACTATACGAGCAGTACTTC.

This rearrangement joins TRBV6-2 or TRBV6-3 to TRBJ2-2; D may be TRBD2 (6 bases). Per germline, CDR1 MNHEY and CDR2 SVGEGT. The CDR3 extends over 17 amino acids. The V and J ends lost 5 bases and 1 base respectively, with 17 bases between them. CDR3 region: CASSPGRETWNTGELFF. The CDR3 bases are TGTGCCAGCAGTCCAGGCCGGGAGACTTGGAACACCGGGGAGCTGTTTTTT.

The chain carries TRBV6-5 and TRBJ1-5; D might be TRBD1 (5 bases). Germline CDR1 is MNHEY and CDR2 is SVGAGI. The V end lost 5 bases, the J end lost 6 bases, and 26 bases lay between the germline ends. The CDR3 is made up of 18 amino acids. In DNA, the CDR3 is TGTGCCAGCAGTACTACGCGAAGGGGACTTTCGGGCGGTCAGCCCCAGCATTTT. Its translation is CASSTTRRGLSGGQPQHF.

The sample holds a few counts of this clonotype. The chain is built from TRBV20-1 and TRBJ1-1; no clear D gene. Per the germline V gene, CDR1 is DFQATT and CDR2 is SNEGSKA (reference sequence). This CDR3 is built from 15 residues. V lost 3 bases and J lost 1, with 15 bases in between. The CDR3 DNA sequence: TGCAGTGCTAGCACCTGGGCCATCAGGAACACTGAAGCTTTCTTT. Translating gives CSASTWAIRNTEAFF.

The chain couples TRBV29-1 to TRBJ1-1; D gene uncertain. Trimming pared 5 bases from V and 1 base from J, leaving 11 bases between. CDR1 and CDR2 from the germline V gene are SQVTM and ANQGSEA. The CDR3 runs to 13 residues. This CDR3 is CSVFTAENTEAFF. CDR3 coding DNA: TGCAGCGTTTTTACAGCTGAGAACACTGAAGCTTTCTTT.

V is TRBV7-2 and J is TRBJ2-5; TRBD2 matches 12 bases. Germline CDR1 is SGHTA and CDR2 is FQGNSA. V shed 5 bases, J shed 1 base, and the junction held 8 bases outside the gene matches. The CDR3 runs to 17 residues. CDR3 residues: CASSQRRLAGAQETQYF. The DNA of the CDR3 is TGTGCCAGCAGCCAAAGAAGACTAGCGGGGGCCCAAGAGACCCAGTACTTC.

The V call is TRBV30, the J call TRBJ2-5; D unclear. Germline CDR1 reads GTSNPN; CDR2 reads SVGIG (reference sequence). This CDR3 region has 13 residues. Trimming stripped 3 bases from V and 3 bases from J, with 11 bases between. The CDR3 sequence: CAWRELGKETQYF. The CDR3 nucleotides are TGTGCCTGGAGAGAGTTGGGCAAAGAGACCCAGTACTTC.

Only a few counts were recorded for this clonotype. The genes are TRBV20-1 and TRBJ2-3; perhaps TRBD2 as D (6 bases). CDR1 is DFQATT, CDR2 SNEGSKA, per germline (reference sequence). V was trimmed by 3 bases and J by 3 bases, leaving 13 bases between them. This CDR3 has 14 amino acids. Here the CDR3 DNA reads TGCAGTGCTAGTGAGCCGCGGGGAACAGATACGCAGTATTTT. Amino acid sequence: CSASEPRGTDTQYF.

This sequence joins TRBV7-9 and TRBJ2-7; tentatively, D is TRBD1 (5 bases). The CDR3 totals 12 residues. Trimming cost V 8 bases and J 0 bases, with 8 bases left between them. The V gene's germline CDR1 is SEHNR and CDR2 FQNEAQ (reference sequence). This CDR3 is CASGAPSYEQYF. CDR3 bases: TGTGCCAGCGGGGCCCCCTCCTACGAGCAGTACTTC.

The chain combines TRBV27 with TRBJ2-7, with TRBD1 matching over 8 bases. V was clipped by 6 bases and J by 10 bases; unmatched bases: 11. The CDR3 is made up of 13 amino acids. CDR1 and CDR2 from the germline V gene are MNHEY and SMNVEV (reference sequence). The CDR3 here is CASRGQGSEKQYF. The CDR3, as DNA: TGTGCCAGCAGAGGACAGGGTTCAGAAAAACAGTACTTC.

This CDR3 is CAISGSTDTQYF. The CDR3 nucleotides read TGTGCCATTAGCGGGAGCACAGATACGCAGTATTTT. V gene TRBV10-3 combines with J gene TRBJ2-3; 7 bases align to TRBD2. Germline-derived CDR1 and CDR2 are ENHRY and SYGVKD. The CDR3 totals 12 residues. Unmatched junction bases numbered 0, after V lost 9 bases and J lost 0 bases.

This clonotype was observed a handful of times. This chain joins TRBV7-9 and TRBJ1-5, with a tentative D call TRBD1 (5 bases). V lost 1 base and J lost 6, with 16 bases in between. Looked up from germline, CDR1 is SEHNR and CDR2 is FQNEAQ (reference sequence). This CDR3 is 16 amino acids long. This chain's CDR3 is CASSLVRLGVRQPQHF. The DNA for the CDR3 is TGTGCCAGCAGCTTAGTTCGGTTGGGGGTCCGTCAGCCCCAGCATTTT.

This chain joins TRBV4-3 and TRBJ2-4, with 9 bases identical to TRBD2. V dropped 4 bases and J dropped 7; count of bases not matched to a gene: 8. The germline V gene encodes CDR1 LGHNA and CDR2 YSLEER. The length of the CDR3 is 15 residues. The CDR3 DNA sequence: TGCGCCAGCAGCCTCAGACTAGCGGTCGGTAACATTCAGTACTTC. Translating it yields CASSLRLAVGNIQYF.

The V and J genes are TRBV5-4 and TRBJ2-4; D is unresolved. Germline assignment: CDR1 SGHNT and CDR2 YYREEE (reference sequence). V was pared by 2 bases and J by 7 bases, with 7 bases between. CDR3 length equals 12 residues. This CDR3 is CASSFLGNIQYF. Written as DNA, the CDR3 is TGTGCCAGCAGCTTTCTGGGTAACATTCAGTACTTC.

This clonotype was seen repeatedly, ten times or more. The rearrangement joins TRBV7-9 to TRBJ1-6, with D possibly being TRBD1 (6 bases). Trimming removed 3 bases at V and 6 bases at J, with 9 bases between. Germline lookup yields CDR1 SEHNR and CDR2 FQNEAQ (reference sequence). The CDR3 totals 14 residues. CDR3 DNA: TGTGCCAGCAGCTTCGGACAGACTAATTCACCCCTCCACTTT. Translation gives CASSFGQTNSPLHF.

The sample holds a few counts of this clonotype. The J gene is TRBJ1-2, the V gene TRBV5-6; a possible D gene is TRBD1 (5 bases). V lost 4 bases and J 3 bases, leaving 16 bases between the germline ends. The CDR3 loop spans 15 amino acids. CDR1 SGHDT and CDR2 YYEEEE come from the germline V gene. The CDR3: CASSAGGTSDYGYTF. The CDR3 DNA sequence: TGTGCCAGCAGCGCGGGCGGGACGTCGGACTATGGCTACACCTTC.

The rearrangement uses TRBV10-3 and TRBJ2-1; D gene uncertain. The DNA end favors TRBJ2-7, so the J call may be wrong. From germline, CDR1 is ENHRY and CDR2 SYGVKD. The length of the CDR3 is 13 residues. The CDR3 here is CAISEPSLYEQYF. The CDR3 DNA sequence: TGTGCCATCAGTGAGCCGAGTCTCTACGAGCAGTACTTC.

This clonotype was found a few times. This CDR3 is CAISESRWGEGNNEQFF. CDR3 coding DNA: TGTGCCATCAGTGAGTCCAGATGGGGGGAAGGCAACAATGAGCAGTTCTTC. The J gene is TRBJ2-1, the V gene TRBV10-3; D possibly corresponds to TRBD2 (6 bases). The CDR3 loop spans 17 amino acids. V was cut by 0 bases and J by 5 bases, with 17 bases left in between. The germline V gene encodes CDR1 ENHRY and CDR2 SYGVKD.

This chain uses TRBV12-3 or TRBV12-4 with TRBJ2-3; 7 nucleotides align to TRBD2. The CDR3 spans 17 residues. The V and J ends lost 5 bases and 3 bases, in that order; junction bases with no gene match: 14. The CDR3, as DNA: TGTGCCAGCAGTCTATCGGGACTCGCGGGGGTGACAGATACGCAGTATTTT. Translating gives CASSLSGLAGVTDTQYF.

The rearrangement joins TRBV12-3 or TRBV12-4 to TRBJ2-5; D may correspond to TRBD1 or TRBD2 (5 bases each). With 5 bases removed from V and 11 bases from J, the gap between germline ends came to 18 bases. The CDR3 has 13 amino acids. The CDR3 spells CASSRDGPREQYF. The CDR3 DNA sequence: TGTGCCAGCAGTAGGGACGGGCCCAGGGAGCAGTACTTC.